This passage covers 21 T cell receptor beta chains from one sample sequenced in a study of blood T cell repertoires in COVID-19. Profiling relied on immunoSEQ multiplex PCR, and the TCRdb table lists in-frame clones only, not all of them. The sample includes under 150,000 clones, approximately 90% of them seen just once. Sequenced input: peripheral blood. The source of these receptors is a woman in her 50s with acute or convalescent COVID-19.

The rearrangement links TRBV18 to TRBJ1-2, with 11 positions matching TRBD1. The CDR3 extends over 14 amino acids. The V and J ends lost 3 bases and 6 bases, in that order; junction bases with no gene match: 3. Germline CDR1 reads KGHSH; CDR2 reads LQKENI. The CDR3 region has the DNA TGTGCCAGCTCACCGTCGGGACAGGGGGATGGCTACACCTTC. It yields the protein CASSPSGQGDGYTF.

The chain combines TRBV20-1 with TRBJ2-1, with D possibly being TRBD2 (5 bases). Trimming took off 3 bases at V and 6 bases at J, with 12 bases between the two ends. Germline V gene sequence: CDR1 DFQATT, CDR2 SNEGSKA (reference sequence). The CDR3 runs 13 residues. As DNA, the CDR3 is TGCAGTGCTAGTCCCGGGATGCTCAATGAGCAGTTCTTC. This codes for CSASPGMLNEQFF.

This chain joins TRBV24-1 and TRBJ2-5, with 11 bases aligning to TRBD2. The germline CDR1 and CDR2 sequences are KGHDR and SFDVKD. The ends lost 3 bases at V and 4 bases at J; junction bases unmatched: 6. CDR3 length equals 16 residues. CDR3 loop: CATSDRLAGLGETQYF. The CDR3 bases are TGTGCCACCAGTGATCGACTAGCGGGGTTAGGAGAGACCCAGTACTTC.

The chain uses TRBV18 and TRBJ2-3; 7 nucleotides agree with TRBD2. The CDR3 sequence is 14 residues long. Germline-derived CDR1 and CDR2 are KGHSH and LQKENI. V lost 6 bases, J lost 4 bases, and 7 bases stayed unmatched. The CDR3 here is CASSQGGGADTQYF. The CDR3 bases are TGTGCCAGCTCCCAAGGCGGGGGAGCAGATACGCAGTATTTT.

The rearrangement uses TRBV12-3 or TRBV12-4 and TRBJ1-2, with D possibly TRBD1 on 6 matching bases. CDR3 size: 13 residues. V lost 5 bases, J lost 7 bases, and 14 bases lay in between. The DNA for the CDR3 is TGTGCCAGCAGTCGGGGACGGGGGGCTGGCTACACCTTC. The encoded protein is CASSRGRGAGYTF.

This sequence joins TRBV28 and TRBJ1-4, with TRBD1 matching 10 bases. The V gene's germline CDR1 is MDHEN and CDR2 SYDVKM. V shed 7 bases and J 8 bases; nucleotides not matched to a gene: 7. The CDR3 has 14 amino acids. The CDR3 nucleotides are TGTGCCAGCACGCTGACAGGGGGCAGGGAAAAACTGTTTTTT. It yields the protein CASTLTGGREKLFF.

The chain couples TRBV25-1 to TRBJ1-1, with no clear D. Germline CDR1 and CDR2: MGHDK and SYGVNS. The CDR3 runs 14 residues. Trimming cost V 8 bases and J 1 base, with 14 bases left between them. The CDR3 DNA sequence: TGTGCCAGCCATGAGGGAAGGACGAACACTGAAGCTTTCTTT. Amino acids: CASHEGRTNTEAFF.

The V call is TRBV9, the J call TRBJ1-2; a weak D match, TRBD1 (5 bases). With 3 bases removed from V and 4 bases from J, the gap between germline ends came to 16 bases. The CDR3 is made up of 15 amino acids. Germline V CDR1 and CDR2: SGDLS, YYNGEE. CDR3 sequence reads: CASSEGPDGRYGYTF. The DNA for the CDR3 is TGTGCCAGCAGCGAGGGGCCCGACGGACGCTATGGCTACACCTTC.

V is TRBV11-3 and J is TRBJ2-1, with 11 bases that match TRBD2. CDR3 length: 17 residues. V lost 0 bases, J lost 12 bases, and 13 bases stayed unmatched. Germline V gives CDR1 SGHNT, CDR2 YENEEA. The CDR3: CASSLDLTSGRFMGQFF. CDR3 nucleotide sequence: TGTGCCAGCAGCTTAGATCTTACTAGCGGGAGATTTATGGGGCAGTTCTTC.

This chain connects TRBV5-1 to TRBJ1-2; no clear D gene. CDR1 SGHRS and CDR2 YFSETQ come from the germline V gene. Trimming took 0 bases from V and 4 from J, leaving 10 bases between them. There are 14 residues in the CDR3. The CDR3 nucleotides are TGCGCCAGCAGCTTGGGGGAGGGTGGCTATGGCTACACCTTC. This sequence encodes CASSLGEGGYGYTF.

The rearrangement links TRBV27 to TRBJ1-6, with 7 bases that match TRBD1. Looked up from germline, CDR1 is MNHEY and CDR2 is SMNVEV (reference sequence). This CDR3 has 14 residues. V was clipped by 6 bases and J by 10 bases; unmatched bases: 9. CDR3 DNA sequence: TGTGCCAGCAGCCCTTGGACAGGCGGATCACCCCTCCACTTT. This codes for CASSPWTGGSPLHF.

Only one count was recorded for this clone. The rearrangement links TRBV6-5 to TRBJ1-4, with 7 bases matching TRBD1. The CDR3 totals 15 residues. V was pared by 2 bases and J by 8 bases, with 8 bases of the junction left unmatched. Germline CDR1 is MNHEY and CDR2 is SVGAGI. Here the CDR3 reads CASSYATGTVEKLFF. CDR3 coding DNA: TGTGCCAGCAGTTACGCGACAGGGACCGTAGAAAAACTGTTTTTT.

The rearrangement links TRBV19 to TRBJ1-1; the match to TRBD1 covers 9 bases. V lost 5 bases to trimming and J lost 1 base; unmatched junction nucleotides: 5. The CDR3 is 15 residues long. Per germline, CDR1 LNHDA and CDR2 SQIVND (reference sequence). Written as DNA, the CDR3 is TGTGCCAGTAGTCCGGGGACAGGGTGGAACACTGAAGCTTTCTTT. It codes for CASSPGTGWNTEAFF.

This clone occurred once. This chain joins TRBV9 and TRBJ1-1; 7 nucleotides agree with TRBD1. The J segment lost 3 bases and the V segment lost 4 bases, leaving 6 bases of the junction unmatched. Germline V gene lookup returns CDR1 SGDLS and CDR2 YYNGEE. The CDR3 is 14 amino acids. CDR3 sequence reads: CASSPRQGDTEAFF. The CDR3 DNA follows: TGTGCCAGCAGCCCCCGACAGGGCGACACTGAAGCTTTCTTT.

J is TRBJ1-3 and V is TRBV14; D is unresolved. The CDR3 consists of 12 residues. Germline CDR1 is SGHDN and CDR2 is FVKESK. V shed 4 bases and J shed 4 bases, with 5 bases lying between them. CDR3 residues: CASSPSGNTIYF. In DNA form, the CDR3 reads TGTGCCAGCAGCCCTAGCGGAAACACCATATATTTT.

The chain is built from TRBV2 and TRBJ1-2; TRBD1 matches at 7 bases. The CDR3 totals 12 residues. The ends lost 6 bases at V and 9 bases at J; junction bases unmatched: 7. Germline V gives CDR1 SNHLY, CDR2 FYNNEI. The CDR3 bases are TGTGCCAGCAGCGCAGGGGGGATTAGCTACACCTTC. Its protein is CASSAGGISYTF.

The V and J genes are TRBV19 and TRBJ1-5, with 7 nucleotides matching TRBD1. V shed 7 bases, J shed 0 bases, and the junction held 6 bases outside the gene matches. Germline V lookup: CDR1 LNHDA, CDR2 SQIVND (reference sequence). There are 15 residues in the CDR3. The CDR3 is CASTLQGVSNQPQHF. CDR3 nucleotides: TGTGCCAGTACTCTCCAGGGGGTTAGCAATCAGCCCCAGCATTTT.

This chain joins TRBV12-5 and TRBJ1-2; TRBD1 matches at 8 bases. After removal of 6 bases from V and 0 bases from J, the junction contained 6 bases not matched to a gene. CDR1 is LGHNT, CDR2 FRNRAP, per germline. The CDR3 loop spans 15 amino acids. The CDR3 loop reads CASGMGTGANYGYTF. The CDR3 DNA is TGTGCTAGTGGAATGGGGACAGGAGCTAACTATGGCTACACCTTC.

J is TRBJ1-1 and V is TRBV6-5, with D unclear. The V gene lost 0 bases and the J gene lost 1 base, with 6 bases spanning the gap. The CDR3 covers 14 residues. Per the germline V gene, CDR1 is MNHEY and CDR2 is SVGAGI. Written as DNA, the CDR3 is TGTGCCAGCAGTTACTCTCTAGGGAACACTGAAGCTTTCTTT. Translating it yields CASSYSLGNTEAFF.

The rearrangement joins TRBV7-2 to TRBJ1-2, with 9 bases identical to TRBD1. The germline V gene encodes CDR1 SGHTA and CDR2 FQGNSA. The CDR3 sequence is 15 residues long. V was clipped by 3 bases and J by 7 bases; unmatched bases: 9. The CDR3 coding sequence is TGTGCCAGCAGCTTCTCTAGGGGACAGGGAAGTGGCTACACCTTC. Translating gives CASSFSRGQGSGYTF.

This chain joins TRBV9 and TRBJ2-1, with 7 bases identical to TRBD2. CDR1 SGDLS and CDR2 YYNGEE come from the germline V gene. The CDR3 contains 15 residues. V shed 4 bases and J 0 bases; nucleotides not matched to a gene: 4. The CDR3 DNA follows: TGTGCCAGCAGCCCTACTAGCGACTCCTACAATGAGCAGTTCTTC. Protein: CASSPTSDSYNEQFF. The full variable domain, rest sourced from reference TRBV9 and TRBJ2-1, is DSGVTQTPKHLITATGQRVTLRCSPRSGDLSVYWYQQSLDQGLQFLIQYYNGEERAKGNILERFSAQQFPDLHSELNLSSLELGDSALYFCASSPTSDSYNEQFFGPGTRLTVL.